Included here is one T cell receptor (beta chain) sequence, with context. The data were obtained in a study of blood T cell repertoires in COVID-19. Across the whole study: Sites across the United States, Italy and Spain contributed samples from acute and convalescent COVID-19.

The V gene's germline CDR1 is MGHRA and CDR2 YSYEKL. This CDR3 is 15 amino acids long. V lost 0 bases, J lost 10 bases, and 9 bases stayed unmatched. In the original analysis: Reference gene primers were amplified, and this amplification served to estimate nucleated cell counts. Libraries were prepared by immunoSEQ multiplex PCR; TCRdb keeps only in-frame clonotypes and omits some of them. That table gives V, J and clone size, and the DNA gave D and trimming. The repertoire includes 210,000 or so clones, approximately 90% of them detected once, and roughly 1.2% sits in the top ten. The clonotype was recovered from a young man with acute or convalescent COVID-19. The rearrangement joins TRBV4-1 to TRBJ2-1, with 7 nucleotides matching TRBD1. The sample comprised peripheral blood. The CDR3 sequence is CASSQDTGDGEEQFF. The CDR3 DNA sequence: TGCGCCAGCAGCCAAGATACAGGGGACGGAGAAGAGCAGTTCTTC.